This T cell receptor beta chain was recovered during a study of radiation and T cells in renal cell carcinoma. The study's findings and limits: Top tumor clonotypes rose in blood 2 weeks post-radiation, then contracted.

Of note for this clone: Its matching antigen is unknown.

Regarding time point: baseline pretreatment blood. Treatment: 15 Gy SBRT to primary tumor, nephrectomy 4 weeks later. Data came from immunoSEQ multiplex PCR; TCRdb stores just in-frame clones and leaves some out. The table includes approximately 94,000 clones, about four fifths detected once. The germline V gene encodes CDR1 SEHNR and CDR2 FQNEAQ (reference sequence). V shed 3 bases and J 5 bases; nucleotides not matched to a gene: 4. CDR3 size: 15 residues. The chain carries TRBV7-9 and TRBJ2-5; 12 nucleotides align to TRBD2. The sample in question was blood, obtained from a patient whose treatment included radiotherapy and nephrectomy. This TCR was sampled from a man in his 60s with renal cell carcinoma. This chain's CDR3 is CASSFASGRGETQYF. For the CDR3, the DNA is TGTGCCAGCAGCTTTGCTAGCGGGAGGGGTGAGACCCAGTACTTC.